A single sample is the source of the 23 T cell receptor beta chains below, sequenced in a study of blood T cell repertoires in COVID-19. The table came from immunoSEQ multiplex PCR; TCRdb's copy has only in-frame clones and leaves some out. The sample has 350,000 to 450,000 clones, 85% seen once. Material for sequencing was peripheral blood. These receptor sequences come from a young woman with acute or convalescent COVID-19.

The CDR3 loop reads CASSLDSTYEQYF. The CDR3 DNA sequence: TGTGCCAGCAGCTTAGATTCCACCTACGAGCAGTACTTC. The chain combines TRBV11-2 with TRBJ2-7, with D uncertain. Germline V CDR1 and CDR2: SGHAT, FQNNGV. CDR3 length: 13 residues. Between the trimmed V and J ends, which lost 0 bases and 2 bases, there was a span of 5 bases.

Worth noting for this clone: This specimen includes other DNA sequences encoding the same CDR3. The CDR3 sequence is CASSVGSSGSADTQYF. The DNA for the CDR3 is TGTGCCAGCAGCGTAGGTTCTAGCGGGAGTGCTGATACGCAGTATTTT. This chain links TRBV9 with TRBJ2-3; 10 positions match TRBD2. The germline gives CDR1 SGDLS, CDR2 YYNGEE. This CDR3 is 16 amino acids long. V shed 0 bases and J 6 bases; nucleotides not matched to a gene: 7.

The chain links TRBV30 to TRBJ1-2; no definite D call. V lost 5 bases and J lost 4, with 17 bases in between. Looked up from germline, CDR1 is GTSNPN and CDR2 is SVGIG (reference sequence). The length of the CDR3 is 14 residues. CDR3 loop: CAWWRQLIPYGYTF. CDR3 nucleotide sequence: TGTGCCTGGTGGCGGCAGTTAATCCCCTATGGCTACACCTTC.

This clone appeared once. The CDR3 region has the DNA TGCGCCAGCAGCCAGGCCGGAGGGAAAGCCTATGGCTACACCTTC. Its translation is CASSQAGGKAYGYTF. The chain links TRBV4-1 to TRBJ1-2; D gene unclear. Trimming removed 3 bases from V and 4 bases from J, with 15 bases in between. The CDR3 loop spans 15 amino acids. Germline lookup yields CDR1 MGHRA and CDR2 YSYEKL.

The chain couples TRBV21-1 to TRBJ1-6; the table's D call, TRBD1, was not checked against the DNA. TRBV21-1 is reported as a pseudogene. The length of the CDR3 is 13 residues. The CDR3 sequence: CASWVRGHSPLHF. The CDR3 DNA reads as TGTGCCAGCTGGGTCAGGGGCCATTCACCCCTCCACTTT.

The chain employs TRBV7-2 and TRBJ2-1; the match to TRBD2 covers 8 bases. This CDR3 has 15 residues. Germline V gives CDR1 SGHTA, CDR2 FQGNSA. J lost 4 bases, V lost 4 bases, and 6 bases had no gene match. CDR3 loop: CASSWGGGGYNEQFF. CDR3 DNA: TGTGCCAGCAGCTGGGGAGGCGGGGGGTACAATGAGCAGTTCTTC.

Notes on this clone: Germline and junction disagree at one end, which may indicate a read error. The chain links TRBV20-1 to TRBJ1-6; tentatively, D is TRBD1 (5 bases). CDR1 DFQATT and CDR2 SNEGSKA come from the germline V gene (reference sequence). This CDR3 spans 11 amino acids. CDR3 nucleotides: TGCAGTGCTAGAGTGGGACTCTCCCTTCACTTT. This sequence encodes CSARVGLSLHF.

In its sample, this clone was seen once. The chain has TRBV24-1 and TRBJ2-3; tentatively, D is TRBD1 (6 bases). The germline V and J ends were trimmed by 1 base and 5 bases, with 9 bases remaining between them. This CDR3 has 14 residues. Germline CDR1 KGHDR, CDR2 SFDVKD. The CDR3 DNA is TGTGCCACCAGTGATTTTAACAGGGAAGATACGCAGTATTTT. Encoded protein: CATSDFNREDTQYF.

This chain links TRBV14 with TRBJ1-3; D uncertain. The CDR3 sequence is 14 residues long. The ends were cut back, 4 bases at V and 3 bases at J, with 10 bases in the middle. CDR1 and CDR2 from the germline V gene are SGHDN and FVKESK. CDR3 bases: TGTGCCAGCAGCCTGGCGGGAGGTGGAAACACCATATATTTT. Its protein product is CASSLAGGGNTIYF.

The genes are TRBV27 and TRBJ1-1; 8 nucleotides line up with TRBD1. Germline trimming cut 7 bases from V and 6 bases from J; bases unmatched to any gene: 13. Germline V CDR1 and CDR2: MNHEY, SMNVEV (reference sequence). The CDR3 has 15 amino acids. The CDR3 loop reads CASTQTGATRAEAFF. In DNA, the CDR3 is TGTGCCAGCACCCAGACAGGGGCCACCAGGGCTGAAGCTTTCTTT.

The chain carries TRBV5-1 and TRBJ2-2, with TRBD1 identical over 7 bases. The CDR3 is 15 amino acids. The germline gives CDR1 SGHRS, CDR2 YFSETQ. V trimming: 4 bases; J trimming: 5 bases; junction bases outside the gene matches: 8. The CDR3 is CASSTTGVRTGELFF. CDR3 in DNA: TGCGCCAGCAGCACTACAGGGGTTAGGACCGGGGAGCTGTTTTTT.

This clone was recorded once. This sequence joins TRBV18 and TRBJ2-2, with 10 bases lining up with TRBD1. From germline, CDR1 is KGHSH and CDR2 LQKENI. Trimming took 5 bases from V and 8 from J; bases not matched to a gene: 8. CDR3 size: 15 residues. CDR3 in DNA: TGTGCCAGCTCAACCGGGACAGGGGAGCTTGGGGAGCTGTTTTTT. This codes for CASSTGTGELGELFF.

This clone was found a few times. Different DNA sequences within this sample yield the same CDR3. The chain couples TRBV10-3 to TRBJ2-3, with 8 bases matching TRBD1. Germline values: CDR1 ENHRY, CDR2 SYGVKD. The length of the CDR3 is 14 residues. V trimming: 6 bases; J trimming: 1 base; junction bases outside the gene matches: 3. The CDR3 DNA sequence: TGTGCCATCAGCCCGGGACAGGGCACAGATACGCAGTATTTT. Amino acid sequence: CAISPGQGTDTQYF.

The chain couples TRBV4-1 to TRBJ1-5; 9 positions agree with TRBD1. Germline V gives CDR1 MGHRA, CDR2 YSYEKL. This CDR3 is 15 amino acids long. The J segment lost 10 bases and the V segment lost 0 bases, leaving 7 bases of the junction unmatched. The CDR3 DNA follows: TGCGCCAGCAGCCAAGATTGGACAGGGGTTTTTCCCCAGCATTTT. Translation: CASSQDWTGVFPQHF.

The CDR3 reads CASQERGYGYTF. The DNA of the CDR3 is TGTGCCAGCCAAGAGCGAGGGTATGGCTACACCTTC. The V and J genes are TRBV28 and TRBJ1-2; no reliable D call. The CDR3 runs 12 residues. Trimming took off 8 bases at V and 5 bases at J, with 12 bases between the two ends. CDR1 and CDR2 (germline): MDHEN, SYDVKM.

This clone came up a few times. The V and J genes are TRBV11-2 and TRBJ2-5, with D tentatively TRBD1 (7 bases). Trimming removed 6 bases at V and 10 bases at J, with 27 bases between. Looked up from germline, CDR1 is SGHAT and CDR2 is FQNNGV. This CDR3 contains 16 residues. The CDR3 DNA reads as TGTGCCAGCAGGCGGGAAGGGACAGCAGTTTGGGTGGGCCAGTACTTC. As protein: CASRREGTAVWVGQYF.

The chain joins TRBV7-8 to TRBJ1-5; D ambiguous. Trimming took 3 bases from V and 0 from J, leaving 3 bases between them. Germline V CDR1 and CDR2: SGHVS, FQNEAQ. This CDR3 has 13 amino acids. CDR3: CASSFYSNQPQHF. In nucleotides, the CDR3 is TGTGCCAGCAGCTTTTATAGCAATCAGCCCCAGCATTTT.

The CDR3 DNA follows: TGTGCCAGCAGCGTCGAAGGTCGGGAAAGTCATGAGCAGTTCTTC. Translating gives CASSVEGRESHEQFF. The V call is TRBV9, the J call TRBJ2-1, with D maybe TRBD2 (5 bases). CDR1 SGDLS and CDR2 YYNGEE come from the germline V gene. The V end lost 2 bases, the J end lost 8 bases, and 17 bases lay between the germline ends. The CDR3 has 15 residues. Using reference TRBV9 and TRBJ2-1 for the parts outside the CDR3, the full variable domain is DSGVTQTPKHLITATGQRVTLRCSPRSGDLSVYWYQQSLDQGLQFLIQYYNGEERAKGNILERFSAQQFPDLHSELNLSSLELGDSALYFCASSVEGRESHEQFFGPGTRLTVL.

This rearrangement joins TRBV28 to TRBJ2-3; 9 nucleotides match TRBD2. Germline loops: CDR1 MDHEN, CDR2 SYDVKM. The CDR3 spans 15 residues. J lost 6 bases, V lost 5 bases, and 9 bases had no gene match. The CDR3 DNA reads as TGTGCCAGCAGTCCGGCTAGCGGGACCGGGGATACGCAGTATTTT. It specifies CASSPASGTGDTQYF.

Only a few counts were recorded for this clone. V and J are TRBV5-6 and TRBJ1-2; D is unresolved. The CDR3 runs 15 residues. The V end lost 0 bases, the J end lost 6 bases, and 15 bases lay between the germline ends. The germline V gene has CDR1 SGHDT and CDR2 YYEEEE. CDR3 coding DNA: TGTGCCAGCAGCTTGGACGTGAAGAACTACGATGGCTACACCTTC. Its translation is CASSLDVKNYDGYTF.

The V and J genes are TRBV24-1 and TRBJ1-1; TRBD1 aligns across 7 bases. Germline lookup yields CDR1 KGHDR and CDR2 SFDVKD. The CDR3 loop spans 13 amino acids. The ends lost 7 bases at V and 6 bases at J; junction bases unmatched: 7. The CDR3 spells CATSVGQGAEAFF. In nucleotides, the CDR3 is TGTGCCACCAGCGTAGGCCAGGGGGCTGAAGCTTTCTTT.

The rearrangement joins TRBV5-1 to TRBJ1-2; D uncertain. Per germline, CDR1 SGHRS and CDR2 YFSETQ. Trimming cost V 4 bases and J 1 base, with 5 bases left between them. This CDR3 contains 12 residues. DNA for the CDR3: TGCGCCAGCAGCCCAGATAACTATGGCTACACCTTC. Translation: CASSPDNYGYTF.

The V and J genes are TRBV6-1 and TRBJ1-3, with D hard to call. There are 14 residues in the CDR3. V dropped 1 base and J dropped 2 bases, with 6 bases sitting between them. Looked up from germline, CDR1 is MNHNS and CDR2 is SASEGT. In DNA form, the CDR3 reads TGTGCCAGCAGTGAAGGTGGAGCTGGAAACACCATATATTTT. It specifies CASSEGGAGNTIYF.